The clone carrying this TCR beta chain has more than one count but fewer than ten. This CDR3 comprises 16 residues. Looked up from germline, CDR1 is KGHSH and CDR2 is LQKENI. J gave up 4 bases and V 3 bases, and 8 bases lay outside the gene matches. This sample is part of a study of T cell responses to AZD1222 COVID-19 vaccine. Pooled together were second doses at about 4 or about 12 weeks. Produced via immunoSEQ multiplex PCR; TCRdb's table is partial and in-frame only. Of under 95,000 clones in the sample, about 83% were seen once. Sequences were derived from peripheral blood, sampled 28 days after the second AZD1222 dose. The chain recombines TRBV18 with TRBJ1-2; 10 nucleotides line up with TRBD1. This receptor was taken from an adult who received the AZD1222 COVID-19 vaccine. In DNA, the CDR3 is TGTGCCAGCTCACCCCGGACAGGGGGGGAAAGCTATGGCTACACCTTC. This codes for CASSPRTGGESYGYTF.